This T cell receptor beta chain was found in a study of T-cell reconstitution after alpha-beta-depleted transplantation in children. Notes on the study in general: T-cell counts and diversity were attributed mostly to newly produced T cells one year after transplant.

The TCRbeta library was prepared with unique molecular identifiers. One entry per CDR3 protein results from TCRdb running MiXCR on the PCR reads. The table lists around 3,400 distinct CDR3 sequences, 22% of them singletons, with about 25% in the top ten. There are many counts of this clonotype. What it recognizes is unknown. The junction departs from germline at one end; a sequencing error may be responsible. The CDR3 extends over 11 amino acids. The receptor's source is a male patient aged 2-15 years who had a stem cell transplant for acute lymphoblastic leukemia, so the T cells may come from the graft donor. The source was PBMCs, mostly from graft donor cells, collected 60 days after TCRalphabeta/CD19-depleted stem cell transplant. The J gene is TRBJ2-1, the V gene TRBV12-3 or TRBV12-4; TRBD1 matches at 9 bases. In DNA, the CDR3 is TGTGCCAGCAGCCCCGGGACAGGGTGGATCTTC. Translation: CASSPGTGWIF.